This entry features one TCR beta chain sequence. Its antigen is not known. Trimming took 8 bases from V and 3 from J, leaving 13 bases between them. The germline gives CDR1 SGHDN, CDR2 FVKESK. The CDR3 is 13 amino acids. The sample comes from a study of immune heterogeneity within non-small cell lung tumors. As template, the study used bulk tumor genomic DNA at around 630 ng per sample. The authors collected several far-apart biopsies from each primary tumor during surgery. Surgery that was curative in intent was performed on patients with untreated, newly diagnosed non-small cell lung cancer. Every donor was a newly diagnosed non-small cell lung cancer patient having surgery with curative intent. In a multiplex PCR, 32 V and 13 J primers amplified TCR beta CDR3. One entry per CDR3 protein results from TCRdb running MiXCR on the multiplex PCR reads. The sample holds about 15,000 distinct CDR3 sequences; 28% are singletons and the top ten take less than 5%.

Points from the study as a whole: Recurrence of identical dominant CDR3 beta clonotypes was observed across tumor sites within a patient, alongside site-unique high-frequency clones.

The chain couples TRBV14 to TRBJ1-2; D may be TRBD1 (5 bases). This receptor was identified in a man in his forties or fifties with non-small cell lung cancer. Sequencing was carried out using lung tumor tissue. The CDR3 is CASLKGQDYGYTF. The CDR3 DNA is TGTGCCAGCTTAAAGGGGCAGGACTATGGCTACACCTTC.